Listed below are T cell receptor beta chains from one sample, sequenced in a study of blood T cell repertoires in COVID-19. The data were produced by immunoSEQ multiplex PCR, yet TCRdb's version contains in-frame clones alone and is incomplete. The table has 45,000 to 65,000 clones, 90% to 95% seen once; the top ten hold around 9.4%. Sequences were obtained from peripheral blood. All receptors derive from a human donor in a cohort sampled during active COVID-19. Both conserved end residues are part of each CDR3. A D gene is named only where the DNA matches it firmly. Clone size is not always given. Where it is, it says once, few, many or a class for expanded clones.

abundance: NA; j_gene: TRBJ1-1; d_gene: TRBD1; v_gene: TRBV7-9; CDR3nt: TGTGCCAGCAGATCCACAGGGGGGAGCACTGAAGCTTTCTTT; CDR3aa: CASRSTGGSTEAFF
abundance: NA; j_gene: TRBJ1-2; d_gene: NA; v_gene: TRBV19; CDR3nt: TGTGCCAGTAGTATACGGGGGATCCCCCCCCACACCTTC; CDR3aa: CASSIRGIPPHTF
abundance: NA; j_gene: TRBJ2-7; d_gene: TRBD2; v_gene: TRBV19; CDR3nt: TGTGCCAGTAGAAAACTAGCGGGAGGCTCCTACGAGCAGTACTTC; CDR3aa: CASRKLAGGSYEQYF
abundance: NA; j_gene: TRBJ1-6; d_gene: TRBD1; v_gene: TRBV4-1; CDR3nt: TGCGCCAGCAGTCTTCTAGCCCCACAGGGGGCGATAAATAATTCACCCCTCCACTTT; CDR3aa: CASSLLAPQGAINNSPLHF
abundance: NA; j_gene: TRBJ2-7; d_gene: TRBD2; v_gene: TRBV6-5; CDR3nt: TGTGCCAGCAGCGGCTTGGGAGGGGAGCAGTACTTC; CDR3aa: CASSGLGGEQYF
abundance: NA; j_gene: TRBJ2-7; d_gene: NA; v_gene: TRBV20-1; CDR3nt: TGCAGTGCTTCCGGAGCGGAGCAGTACTTC; CDR3aa: CSASGAEQYF
abundance: NA; j_gene: TRBJ2-1; d_gene: NA; v_gene: TRBV18; CDR3nt: TGTGCCAGCTCACCACCGGCGGAATTTGGGTTGTTCTTC; CDR3aa: CASSPPAEFGLFF
abundance: NA; j_gene: TRBJ1-2; d_gene: TRBD1; v_gene: TRBV18; CDR3nt: TGTGCCAGCTCACCCAGGACAGGAGTTAACTATGGCTACACCTTC; CDR3aa: CASSPRTGVNYGYTF
abundance: NA; j_gene: TRBJ1-5; d_gene: TRBD1; v_gene: TRBV2; CDR3nt: TGTGCCAGCCGGACAGGGGATTATAGCAATCAGCCCCAGCATTTT; CDR3aa: CASRTGDYSNQPQHF
abundance: NA; j_gene: TRBJ2-5; d_gene: NA; v_gene: TRBV29-1; CDR3nt: TGCAGCGTGCGACAGGACACCGTGACCCAGTACTTC; CDR3aa: CSVRQDTVTQYF
abundance: NA; j_gene: TRBJ2-3; d_gene: TRBD2; v_gene: TRBV2; CDR3nt: TGTGCCAGCAGGGAACTAGCGGGGGGGCCAGATACGCAGTATTTT; CDR3aa: CASRELAGGPDTQYF
abundance: NA; j_gene: TRBJ2-1; d_gene: TRBD2; v_gene: TRBV5-1; CDR3nt: TGCGCCAGCAGCGATAGCGGGGGGCGATACAATGAGCAGTTCTTC; CDR3aa: CASSDSGGRYNEQFF
abundance: NA; j_gene: TRBJ1-6; d_gene: TRBD1; v_gene: TRBV19; CDR3nt: TGTGCCAGTAGATCGGGCAGGGGGACGTTGTCACCCCTCCACTTT; CDR3aa: CASRSGRGTLSPLHF
abundance: NA; j_gene: TRBJ2-5; d_gene: NA; v_gene: TRBV11-3; CDR3nt: TGTGCCAGCAGCTTAGTGGTCGGGGAGACCCAGTACTTC; CDR3aa: CASSLVVGETQYF
abundance: NA; j_gene: TRBJ2-7; d_gene: TRBD1; v_gene: TRBV6-5; CDR3nt: TGTGCCAGCAGTTACTCGGACAGGGGGTCCTCCTACGAGCAGTACTTC; CDR3aa: CASSYSDRGSSYEQYF
abundance: NA; j_gene: TRBJ1-1; d_gene: NA; v_gene: TRBV4-3; CDR3nt: TGCGCCAGCAGCCAAGATAGAGTGCGACAGGAAGCTTTCTTT; CDR3aa: CASSQDRVRQEAFF
abundance: NA; j_gene: TRBJ1-6; d_gene: NA; v_gene: TRBV30; CDR3nt: TGTGCCTGGAGCAGGGGTAACTGGAATTCACCCCTCCACTTT; CDR3aa: CAWSRGNWNSPLHF
abundance: NA; j_gene: TRBJ2-3; d_gene: NA; v_gene: TRBV7-2; CDR3nt: TGTGCCAGCAGCTTTCGCCTAGTCACTAGCACAGATACGCAGTATTTT; CDR3aa: CASSFRLVTSTDTQYF
abundance: NA; j_gene: TRBJ1-2; d_gene: TRBD1; v_gene: TRBV10-1; CDR3nt: TGCGCCAGCACCTGGGGACAGAAGGGTCACGGCTACACCTTC; CDR3aa: CASTWGQKGHGYTF
abundance: NA; j_gene: TRBJ1-5; d_gene: NA; v_gene: TRBV2; CDR3nt: TGTGCCAGCAGTGAGGGGGGATATGTGAATCAGCCCCAGCATTTT; CDR3aa: CASSEGGYVNQPQHF
abundance: NA; j_gene: TRBJ1-2; d_gene: NA; v_gene: TRBV18; CDR3nt: TGTGCCAGCTCACCCATACAGGATCCCAACTATGGCTACACCTTC; CDR3aa: CASSPIQDPNYGYTF
abundance: NA; j_gene: TRBJ1-2; d_gene: NA; v_gene: TRBV10-3; CDR3nt: TGTGCCATCAGTGAGTTGGTCATCGCGCAGGATGGCTACACCTTC; CDR3aa: CAISELVIAQDGYTF
abundance: NA; j_gene: TRBJ2-1; d_gene: NA; v_gene: TRBV5-1; CDR3nt: TGCGCCAGCAGCTTGGACCCTTGGACAGCGAGCTCCTACAATGAGCAGTTCTTC; CDR3aa: CASSLDPWTASSYNEQFF
abundance: NA; j_gene: TRBJ2-2; d_gene: TRBD1; v_gene: TRBV5-1; CDR3nt: TGCGCCAGCAGCTTGTTGGACAGGGTTAACACCGGGGAGCTGTTTTTT; CDR3aa: CASSLLDRVNTGELFF
abundance: NA; j_gene: TRBJ1-2; d_gene: NA; v_gene: TRBV6-5; CDR3nt: TGTGCCAGCAGTTACTCGATGGCGGGAAACTATGGCTACACCTTC; CDR3aa: CASSYSMAGNYGYTF
abundance: NA; j_gene: TRBJ2-2; d_gene: TRBD1; v_gene: TRBV20-1; CDR3nt: TGCAGTGCTAGTTACAGGGGGCGAGGCGGGGAGCTGTTTTTT; CDR3aa: CSASYRGRGGELFF
abundance: NA; j_gene: TRBJ1-1; d_gene: NA; v_gene: TRBV23-1; CDR3nt: TGCGCCAGCAGTGCACCGGAGGTCCCAAGCGTTCAAAAGGGCGGCACTGAAGCTTTCTTT; CDR3aa: CASSAPEVPSVQKGGTEAFF
abundance: NA; j_gene: TRBJ2-3; d_gene: NA; v_gene: TRBV9; CDR3nt: TGTGCCAGCAGCGTAGGACTGACTACGCAGTATTTT; CDR3aa: CASSVGLTTQYF
abundance: NA; j_gene: TRBJ2-1; d_gene: NA; v_gene: TRBV9; CDR3nt: TGTGCCAGCAGCGTAGCTGGGCTTCAGGGGAATGAGCAGTTCTTC; CDR3aa: CASSVAGLQGNEQFF
abundance: NA; j_gene: TRBJ1-1; d_gene: NA; v_gene: TRBV5-5; CDR3nt: TGTGCCAGCAGCTCGACCGTTAGGGGGGGGAGAACTGGTGCTTTCTTT; CDR3aa: CASSSTVRGGRTGAFF
abundance: once; j_gene: TRBJ2-5; d_gene: TRBD2; v_gene: TRBV11-3; CDR3nt: TGTGCCAGCAGCCAGGGACTAGCGGAAGAGACCCAGTACTTC; CDR3aa: CASSQGLAEETQYF
abundance: few; j_gene: TRBJ2-2; d_gene: NA; v_gene: TRBV11-2; CDR3nt: TGTGCCAGCAGCTTAGTACGGGGGAGAAACACCGGGGAGCTGTTTTTT; CDR3aa: CASSLVRGRNTGELFF